The entry that follows covers one T cell receptor (beta chain) sequence. Its antigen is as yet unknown. Germline V gene data show CDR1 as KGHSH and CDR2 as LQKENI. Trimming at V came to 2 bases and at J to 5 bases, leaving 8 bases not matched to a gene. The CDR3 runs to 15 residues. The sample originates from a study of cytomegalovirus exposure and HLA in healthy donors. Study-wide context: Early released data had approximately 86 million unique TCRs, all coming from HLA-typed donors. Findings of the study overall: In a later analysis, a missense DCLRE1C variant was linked to TCR beta V- and J-gene trimming.

Use of 60 Vbeta and 13 Jbeta primers characterized the PCR. Data came from immunoSEQ multiplex PCR; TCRdb stores just in-frame clones and leaves some out. Of about 150,000 clones detected, approximately 79% appear once; the ten largest clones hold around 7%. The sequencing input was PBMCs. This receptor was obtained from a middle-aged man in good health and CMV-seropositive. The genes are TRBV18 and TRBJ2-5; 7 bases fit TRBD1. Here the CDR3 reads CASSPLAGGHETQYF. Written as DNA, the CDR3 is TGTGCCAGCTCACCATTGGCAGGGGGACATGAGACCCAGTACTTC.